The clone carrying this T cell receptor (beta chain) was detected a few times. Its antigen is unknown. This entry comes from a study of identical twins. CDR3 size: 13 residues. V was pared by 2 bases and J by 5 bases, with 9 bases between. From germline, CDR1 is MDHEN and CDR2 SYDVKM. A universal primer site was incorporated via template switching, and the cDNA contained unique molecular identifiers. In TCRdb, the 5' RACE reads were re-called with MiXCR into one record per CDR3 protein. The table lists 250,000 to 300,000 distinct CDR3 sequences, just under 9.5% of them singletons. Study-level findings and limits: Where out-of-frame alpha sequences were twin-shared, they showed excess low generation probability. Insertions ran lower in abundant cord blood beta clonotypes, though not in memory repertoires.

These data also formed part of another study, on yellow fever vaccine responses in identical twins.

This TCR was recovered from a woman younger than 30 in good health. This rearrangement joins TRBV28 to TRBJ2-5; D gene uncertain. The sequenced sample consisted of CD8+ T cells sorted from blood. The CDR3 sequence is CASSLNLGETQYF. CDR3 DNA sequence: TGTGCCAGCAGTTTAAATCTGGGGGAGACCCAGTACTTC.